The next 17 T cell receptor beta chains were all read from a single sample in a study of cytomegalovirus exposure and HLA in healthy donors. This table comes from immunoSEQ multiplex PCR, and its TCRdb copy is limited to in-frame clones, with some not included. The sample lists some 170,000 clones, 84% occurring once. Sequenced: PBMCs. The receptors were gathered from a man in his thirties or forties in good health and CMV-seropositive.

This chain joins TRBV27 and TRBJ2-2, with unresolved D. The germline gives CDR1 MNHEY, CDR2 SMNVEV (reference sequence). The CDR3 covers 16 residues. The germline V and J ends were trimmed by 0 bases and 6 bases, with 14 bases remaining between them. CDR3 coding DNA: TGTGCCAGCAGTTTATCTATCTTGCAAAGCGCCGGGGAGCTGTTTTTT. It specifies CASSLSILQSAGELFF.

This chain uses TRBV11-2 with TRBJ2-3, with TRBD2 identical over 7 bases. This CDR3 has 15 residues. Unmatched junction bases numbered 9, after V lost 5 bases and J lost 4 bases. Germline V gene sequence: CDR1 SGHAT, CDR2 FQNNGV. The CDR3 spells CASSTRGDSADTQYF. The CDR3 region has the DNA TGTGCCAGCAGCACACGGGGGGACTCCGCAGATACGCAGTATTTT.

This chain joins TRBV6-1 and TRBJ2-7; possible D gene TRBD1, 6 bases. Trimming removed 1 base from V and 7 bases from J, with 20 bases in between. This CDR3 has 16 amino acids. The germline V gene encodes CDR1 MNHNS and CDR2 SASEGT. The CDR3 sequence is CASSEVDGRGRGEQYF. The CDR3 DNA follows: TGTGCCAGCAGTGAAGTAGACGGCAGGGGTAGGGGGGAGCAGTACTTC.

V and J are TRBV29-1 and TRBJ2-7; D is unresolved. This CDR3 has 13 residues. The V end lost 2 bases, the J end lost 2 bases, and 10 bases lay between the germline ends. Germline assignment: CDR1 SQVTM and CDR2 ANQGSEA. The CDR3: CSVETGQTYEQYF. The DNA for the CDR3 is TGCAGCGTTGAAACTGGGCAAACCTACGAGCAGTACTTC.

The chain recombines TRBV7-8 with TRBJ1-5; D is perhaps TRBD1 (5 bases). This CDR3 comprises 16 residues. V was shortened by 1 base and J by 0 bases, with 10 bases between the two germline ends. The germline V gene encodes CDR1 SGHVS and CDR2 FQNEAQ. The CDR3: CASSLGTIDSNQPQHF. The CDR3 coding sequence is TGTGCCAGCAGCTTAGGGACAATCGATAGCAATCAGCCCCAGCATTTT. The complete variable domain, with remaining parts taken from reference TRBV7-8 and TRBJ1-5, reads GAGVSQSPRYKVAKRGQDVALRCDPISGHVSLFWYQQALGQGPEFLTYFQNEAQLDKSGLPSDRFFAERPEGSVSTLKIQRTQQEDSAVYLCASSLGTIDSNQPQHFGDGTRLSIL.

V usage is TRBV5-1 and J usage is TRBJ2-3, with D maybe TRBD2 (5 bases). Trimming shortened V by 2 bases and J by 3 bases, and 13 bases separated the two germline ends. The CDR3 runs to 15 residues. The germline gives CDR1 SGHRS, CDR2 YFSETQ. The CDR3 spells CASSLKGLRTDTQYF. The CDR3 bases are TGCGCCAGCAGCTTAAAAGGACTCCGGACAGATACGCAGTATTTT. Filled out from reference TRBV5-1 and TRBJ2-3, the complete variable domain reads KAGVTQTPRYLIKTRGQQVTLSCSPISGHRSVSWYQQTPGQGLQFLFEYFSETQRNKGNFPGRFSGRQFSNSRSEMNVSTLELGDSALYLCASSLKGLRTDTQYFGPGTRLTVL.

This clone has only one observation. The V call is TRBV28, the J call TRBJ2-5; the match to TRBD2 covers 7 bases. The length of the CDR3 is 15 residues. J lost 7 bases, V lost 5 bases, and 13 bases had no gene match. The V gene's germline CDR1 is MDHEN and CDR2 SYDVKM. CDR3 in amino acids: CASSPIGAERGTQYF. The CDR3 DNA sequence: TGTGCCAGCAGTCCAATAGGAGCGGAGCGGGGGACCCAGTACTTC.

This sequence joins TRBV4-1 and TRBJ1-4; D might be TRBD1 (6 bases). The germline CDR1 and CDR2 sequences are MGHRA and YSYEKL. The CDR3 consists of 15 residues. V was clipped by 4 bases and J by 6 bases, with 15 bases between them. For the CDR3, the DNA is TGCGCCAGCAGCCTAATACAGGGACGGGATGAAAAACTGTTTTTT. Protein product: CASSLIQGRDEKLFF.

Here the CDR3 reads CASSLGRAYTQYF. The CDR3 bases are TGTGCCAGCAGTTTGGGCAGGGCCTATACGCAGTATTTT. The chain links TRBV27 to TRBJ2-3; perhaps TRBD1 as D (5 bases). CDR3 length: 13 amino acids. Looked up from germline, CDR1 is MNHEY and CDR2 is SMNVEV (reference sequence). With 3 bases removed from V and 7 bases from J, the gap between germline ends came to 11 bases.

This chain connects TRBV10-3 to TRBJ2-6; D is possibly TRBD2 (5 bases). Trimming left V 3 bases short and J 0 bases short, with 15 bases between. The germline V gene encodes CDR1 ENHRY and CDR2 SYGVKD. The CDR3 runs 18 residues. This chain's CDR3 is CAISDRGNFDSGANVLTF. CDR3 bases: TGTGCCATCAGTGATCGGGGTAATTTTGACTCTGGGGCCAACGTCCTGACTTTC.

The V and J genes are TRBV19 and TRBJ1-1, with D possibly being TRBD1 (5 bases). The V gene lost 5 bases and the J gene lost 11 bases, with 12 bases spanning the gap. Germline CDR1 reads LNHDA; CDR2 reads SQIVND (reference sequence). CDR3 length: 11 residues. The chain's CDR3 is CASSRSGAAFF. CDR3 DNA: TGTGCCAGTAGTCGCAGCGGGGCGGCTTTCTTT.

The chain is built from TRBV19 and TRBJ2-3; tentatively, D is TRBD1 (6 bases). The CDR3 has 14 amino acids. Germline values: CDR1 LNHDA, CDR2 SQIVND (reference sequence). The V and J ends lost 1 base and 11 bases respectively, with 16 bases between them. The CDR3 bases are TGTGCCAGTAGTATAGCGGCCAGGGGCGCAGGGCAGTATTTT. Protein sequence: CASSIAARGAGQYF.

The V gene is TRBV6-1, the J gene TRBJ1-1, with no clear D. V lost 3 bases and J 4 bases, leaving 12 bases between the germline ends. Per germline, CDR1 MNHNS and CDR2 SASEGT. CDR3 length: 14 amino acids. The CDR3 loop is CASSEEGVGTEAFF. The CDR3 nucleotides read TGTGCCAGCAGTGAGGAGGGAGTGGGCACTGAAGCTTTCTTT.

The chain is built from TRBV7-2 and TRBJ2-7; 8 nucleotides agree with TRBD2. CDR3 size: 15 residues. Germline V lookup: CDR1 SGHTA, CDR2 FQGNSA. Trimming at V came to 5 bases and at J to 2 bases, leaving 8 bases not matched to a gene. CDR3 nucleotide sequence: TGTGCCAGCAGCAAGACGGCGGGGGGTACCTACGAGCAGTACTTC. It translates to CASSKTAGGTYEQYF.

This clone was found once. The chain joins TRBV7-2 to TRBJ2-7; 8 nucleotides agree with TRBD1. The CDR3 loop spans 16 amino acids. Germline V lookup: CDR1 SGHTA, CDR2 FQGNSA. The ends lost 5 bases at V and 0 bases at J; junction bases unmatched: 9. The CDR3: CASSLGQGLVSYEQYF. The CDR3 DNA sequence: TGTGCCAGCAGCCTTGGACAGGGTCTAGTCTCCTACGAGCAGTACTTC.

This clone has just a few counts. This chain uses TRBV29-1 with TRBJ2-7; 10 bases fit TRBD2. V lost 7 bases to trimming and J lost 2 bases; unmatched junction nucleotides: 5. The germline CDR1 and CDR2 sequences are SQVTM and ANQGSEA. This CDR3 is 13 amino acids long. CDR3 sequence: CSAASGGAYEQYF. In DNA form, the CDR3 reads TGCAGCGCTGCTAGCGGGGGAGCCTACGAGCAGTACTTC.

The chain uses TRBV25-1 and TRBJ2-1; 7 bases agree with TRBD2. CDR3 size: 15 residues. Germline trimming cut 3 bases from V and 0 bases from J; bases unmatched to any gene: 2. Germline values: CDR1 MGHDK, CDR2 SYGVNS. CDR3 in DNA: TGTGCCAGCAGTGATCCGGGGGGCTCCTACAATGAGCAGTTCTTC. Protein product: CASSDPGGSYNEQFF.